This T cell receptor (beta chain) was recovered during a study of identical twins. Study-level findings and limits: Memory repertoires showed no such pattern, whereas abundant cord blood beta clonotypes carried fewer insertions.

One entry per CDR3 protein results from TCRdb running MiXCR on the 5' RACE reads. The repertoire holds 150,000 or so distinct CDR3 sequences, with under 4.5% as singletons. The length of the CDR3 is 14 residues. The V and J ends lost 1 base and 3 bases respectively, with 7 bases between them. This clonotype was counted many times. The target antigen is unknown. J is TRBJ1-5 and V is TRBV12-3 or TRBV12-4; tentative D call: TRBD1 (5 bases). The receptor was derived from a man between 18 and 35 years old in good health. Sequenced: memory T cells sorted from blood. The CDR3 nucleotides read TGTGCCAGCAGTTTAGGGGGCCCCAATCAGCCCCAGCATTTT. Protein product: CASSLGGPNQPQHF.